The clone carrying this T cell receptor beta chain was detected once. What it binds is unknown. The sample carries other DNA sequences with the same CDR3. The CDR3 has 11 residues. The V end was cut by 3 bases, the J end by 7 bases, with 4 bases between. CDR1 is SGHVS, CDR2 FQNEAQ, per germline. This record belongs to a study of shared clonotypes between healthy human individuals. Study-level results: Across subsets, estimated richness was generally greater for naive than for memory populations.

Generated by immunoSEQ multiplex PCR, the TCRdb table keeps only in-frame clones and is missing some. In the table there are more than 2 million clones, just over 90% of which are singletons. Positively selected for CCR7, the CD45RO-negative cells used as naive CD8 cells excluded terminally differentiated effector memory CD45RA+ cells. Specimen: naive CD8+ T cells from PBMCs. This chain uses TRBV7-8 with TRBJ2-1; D ambiguous. The receptor's source is a man aged 18 to 30 in good health. Some clones in this sample may be carry-over from other donors' samples. The CDR3 nucleotides read TGTGCCAGCAGCTTGGGGAATGAGCAGTTCTTC. Protein sequence: CASSLGNEQFF.